These 6 T cell receptor beta chains were all obtained from the same sample, sequenced in a study of T cells in narcolepsy. The method was immunoSEQ multiplex PCR; TCRdb's version includes in-frame clones alone and lacks a portion of them. The repertoire holds around 30,000 clones, with over 80% as singletons. The sample consisted of CD45RA- memory CD4+ T cells from PBMCs. The receptor set was obtained from a human donor with narcolepsy.

The V gene is TRBV5-6, the J gene TRBJ2-7, with 9 bases that match TRBD1. The CDR3 runs 16 residues. With 2 bases clipped from V and 5 bases from J, the junction kept 11 bases outside the gene matches. Germline-derived CDR1 and CDR2 are SGHDT and YYEEEE. CDR3 region: CASSFYSGTGIHEQYF. In DNA, the CDR3 is TGTGCCAGCAGCTTCTACTCCGGGACAGGGATCCACGAGCAGTACTTC.

This chain joins TRBV5-1 and TRBJ1-1; the D gene is possibly TRBD1 (5 bases). From germline, CDR1 is SGHRS and CDR2 YFSETQ. The germline V and J ends were trimmed by 0 bases and 1 base, with 10 bases remaining between them. This CDR3 comprises 15 residues. CDR3 amino acids: CASSLGGARNTEAFF. CDR3 nucleotides: TGCGCCAGCAGCTTGGGTGGGGCGAGGAACACTGAAGCTTTCTTT.

The chain is built from TRBV5-6 and TRBJ2-2, with D perhaps matching TRBD2 (5 bases). This CDR3 is 15 amino acids long. Germline V gene lookup returns CDR1 SGHDT and CDR2 YYEEEE. V was cut by 0 bases and J by 7 bases, with 13 bases left in between. CDR3 coding DNA: TGTGCCAGCAGCTTGGGATCTGGACTCCTCGGGGAGCTGTTTTTT. Residues: CASSLGSGLLGELFF.

The chain recombines TRBV7-7 with TRBJ2-1, with D perhaps given as TRBD1 or TRBD2 (5 bases each). V lost 5 bases to trimming and J lost 3 bases, with 17 bases between them. CDR3 length equals 16 residues. CDR1 is SSHAT, CDR2 FNYEAQ, per germline (reference sequence). This chain's CDR3 is CASSPAGAGSYNEQFF. CDR3 coding DNA: TGTGCCAGCAGCCCTGCTGGGGCAGGGAGCTACAATGAGCAGTTCTTC.

V and J are TRBV7-3 and TRBJ2-1, with 10 bases identical to TRBD2. V lost 5 bases and J lost 4; bases outside the gene matches: 2. CDR1 and CDR2 (germline): SGHTA, FQGTGA. The CDR3 totals 14 residues. The CDR3 loop is CASSLTSGYNEQFF. The CDR3 bases are TGTGCCAGCAGCCTGACTAGCGGGTACAATGAGCAGTTCTTC.

This chain links TRBV7-7 with TRBJ1-6; D unclear. Trimming removed 5 bases from V and 7 bases from J, with 9 bases in between. Germline CDR1 SSHAT, CDR2 FNYEAQ (reference sequence). The CDR3 totals 13 residues. The CDR3 DNA reads TGTGCCAGCAGCCGGGCCCCGAATTCACCCCTCCACTTT. Amino acid sequence: CASSRAPNSPLHF.